A single sample is the source of the 10 T cell receptor beta chains below, sequenced in a study of cytomegalovirus exposure and HLA in healthy donors. Both 60 Vbeta primers and 13 Jbeta primers went into the PCR. Sequenced by immunoSEQ multiplex PCR; TCRdb stores in-frame clones only, minus some. In the table there are about 120,000 clones, over 75% of which are singletons. Specimen: PBMCs. Receptor source: a woman between 18 and 30 years old in good health and CMV-seronegative.

The J gene is TRBJ1-1, the V gene TRBV7-3, with D perhaps matching TRBD1 (5 bases). Trimming left V 5 bases short and J 3 bases short, with 10 bases between. The germline V gene encodes CDR1 SGHTA and CDR2 FQGTGA. The CDR3 spans 13 residues. CDR3 nucleotide sequence: TGTGCCAGCAGCGTGACAGTCCACACTGAAGCTTTCTTT. As protein: CASSVTVHTEAFF.

The chain has TRBV18 and TRBJ1-5; 9 positions agree with TRBD1. CDR1 and CDR2 (germline): KGHSH, LQKENI. CDR3 length equals 15 residues. The junction had 3 bases not matched to a gene; V was cut back by 2 bases and J by 4 bases. CDR3 in amino acids: CASSPEQGANQPQHF. The CDR3 coding sequence is TGTGCCAGCTCACCAGAACAGGGGGCAAATCAGCCCCAGCATTTT.

V usage is TRBV7-2 and J usage is TRBJ1-1; D is ambiguous. CDR1 and CDR2 from the germline V gene are SGHTA and FQGNSA. This CDR3 is 14 amino acids long. V dropped 0 bases and J dropped 6 bases, with 11 bases sitting between them. The CDR3 region is CASSLARGIAEAFF. The CDR3, as DNA: TGTGCCAGCAGCTTAGCGCGGGGTATAGCTGAAGCTTTCTTT.

V usage is TRBV6-5 and J usage is TRBJ2-7; possible D gene TRBD1, 7 bases. Germline V gene data show CDR1 as MNHEY and CDR2 as SVGAGI. The length of the CDR3 is 15 residues. Deletions cut 4 bases from V and 5 bases from J, with 18 bases between. CDR3 bases: TGTGCCAGCAGTTCCCGACAGGGAGGTAGTCACGAGCAGTACTTC. This codes for CASSSRQGGSHEQYF.

This chain joins TRBV9 and TRBJ1-2; the D gene is possibly TRBD1 (5 bases). V lost 0 bases and J 0 bases, leaving 9 bases between the germline ends. Germline-derived CDR1 and CDR2 are SGDLS and YYNGEE. The CDR3 runs to 15 residues. CDR3 region: CASSVGDSANYGYTF. CDR3 in DNA: TGTGCCAGCAGCGTAGGAGACAGTGCTAACTATGGCTACACCTTC. Variable domain in full (rest from reference TRBV9 and TRBJ1-2): DSGVTQTPKHLITATGQRVTLRCSPRSGDLSVYWYQQSLDQGLQFLIQYYNGEERAKGNILERFSAQQFPDLHSELNLSSLELGDSALYFCASSVGDSANYGYTFGSGTRLTVV.

The chain couples TRBV29-1 to TRBJ1-1; weak D call: TRBD1 (6 bases). This CDR3 is 13 amino acids long. Trimming stripped 5 bases from V and 2 bases from J, with 12 bases between. Germline values: CDR1 SQVTM, CDR2 ANQGSEA. In nucleotides, the CDR3 is TGCAGCGTTTCCCCCGGGACAAACACTGAAGCTTTCTTT. This gives the protein CSVSPGTNTEAFF.

Note on this clone: At one of its ends the junction is not consistent with the germline gene, which may arise from a read error. The rearrangement uses TRBV11-2 and TRBJ1-2; D is uncertain. CDR3 length: 14 amino acids. Germline-derived CDR1 and CDR2 are SGHAT and FQNNGV. CDR3 nucleotides: TGTGCCAGCAACTGGGGTAGGACGGCGGTCGCGGAGGCCTTC. Translating gives CASNWGRTAVAEAF.

This chain uses TRBV6-1 with TRBJ2-2, with TRBD2 as a possible D gene (5 bases). V lost 8 bases and J 1 base, leaving 14 bases between the germline ends. There are 15 residues in the CDR3. Germline CDR1 reads MNHNS; CDR2 reads SASEGT. CDR3 nucleotide sequence: TGTGCCAGCCGGGGATCGAACGTGAACACCGGGGAGCTGTTTTTT. Amino acid sequence: CASRGSNVNTGELFF.

The rearrangement links TRBV19 to TRBJ2-2, with 7 bases aligning to TRBD1. Germline CDR1 is LNHDA and CDR2 is SQIVND (reference sequence). This CDR3 comprises 15 residues. Trimming at V came to 4 bases and at J to 2 bases, leaving 4 bases not matched to a gene. This CDR3 reads CASSRTGFNTGELFF. The CDR3 nucleotides are TGTGCCAGTAGTAGGACAGGCTTCAACACCGGGGAGCTGTTTTTT. The full variable domain, its missing parts supplied by reference TRBV19 and TRBJ2-2, is DGGITQSPKYLFRKEGQNVTLSCEQNLNHDAMYWYRQDPGQGLRLIYYSQIVNDFQKGDIAEGYSVSREKKESFPLTVTSAQKNPTAFYLCASSRTGFNTGELFFGEGSRLTVL.

The chain carries TRBV4-1 and TRBJ2-7, with 8 bases lining up with TRBD2. There are 16 residues in the CDR3. With V trimmed by 1 base and J by 6 bases, 11 bases remained unmatched. The germline V gene has CDR1 MGHRA and CDR2 YSYEKL. The CDR3 loop reads CASSQGGAGGDSEQYF. DNA of the CDR3: TGCGCCAGCAGCCAAGGGGGTGCGGGAGGCGACTCCGAGCAGTACTTC.